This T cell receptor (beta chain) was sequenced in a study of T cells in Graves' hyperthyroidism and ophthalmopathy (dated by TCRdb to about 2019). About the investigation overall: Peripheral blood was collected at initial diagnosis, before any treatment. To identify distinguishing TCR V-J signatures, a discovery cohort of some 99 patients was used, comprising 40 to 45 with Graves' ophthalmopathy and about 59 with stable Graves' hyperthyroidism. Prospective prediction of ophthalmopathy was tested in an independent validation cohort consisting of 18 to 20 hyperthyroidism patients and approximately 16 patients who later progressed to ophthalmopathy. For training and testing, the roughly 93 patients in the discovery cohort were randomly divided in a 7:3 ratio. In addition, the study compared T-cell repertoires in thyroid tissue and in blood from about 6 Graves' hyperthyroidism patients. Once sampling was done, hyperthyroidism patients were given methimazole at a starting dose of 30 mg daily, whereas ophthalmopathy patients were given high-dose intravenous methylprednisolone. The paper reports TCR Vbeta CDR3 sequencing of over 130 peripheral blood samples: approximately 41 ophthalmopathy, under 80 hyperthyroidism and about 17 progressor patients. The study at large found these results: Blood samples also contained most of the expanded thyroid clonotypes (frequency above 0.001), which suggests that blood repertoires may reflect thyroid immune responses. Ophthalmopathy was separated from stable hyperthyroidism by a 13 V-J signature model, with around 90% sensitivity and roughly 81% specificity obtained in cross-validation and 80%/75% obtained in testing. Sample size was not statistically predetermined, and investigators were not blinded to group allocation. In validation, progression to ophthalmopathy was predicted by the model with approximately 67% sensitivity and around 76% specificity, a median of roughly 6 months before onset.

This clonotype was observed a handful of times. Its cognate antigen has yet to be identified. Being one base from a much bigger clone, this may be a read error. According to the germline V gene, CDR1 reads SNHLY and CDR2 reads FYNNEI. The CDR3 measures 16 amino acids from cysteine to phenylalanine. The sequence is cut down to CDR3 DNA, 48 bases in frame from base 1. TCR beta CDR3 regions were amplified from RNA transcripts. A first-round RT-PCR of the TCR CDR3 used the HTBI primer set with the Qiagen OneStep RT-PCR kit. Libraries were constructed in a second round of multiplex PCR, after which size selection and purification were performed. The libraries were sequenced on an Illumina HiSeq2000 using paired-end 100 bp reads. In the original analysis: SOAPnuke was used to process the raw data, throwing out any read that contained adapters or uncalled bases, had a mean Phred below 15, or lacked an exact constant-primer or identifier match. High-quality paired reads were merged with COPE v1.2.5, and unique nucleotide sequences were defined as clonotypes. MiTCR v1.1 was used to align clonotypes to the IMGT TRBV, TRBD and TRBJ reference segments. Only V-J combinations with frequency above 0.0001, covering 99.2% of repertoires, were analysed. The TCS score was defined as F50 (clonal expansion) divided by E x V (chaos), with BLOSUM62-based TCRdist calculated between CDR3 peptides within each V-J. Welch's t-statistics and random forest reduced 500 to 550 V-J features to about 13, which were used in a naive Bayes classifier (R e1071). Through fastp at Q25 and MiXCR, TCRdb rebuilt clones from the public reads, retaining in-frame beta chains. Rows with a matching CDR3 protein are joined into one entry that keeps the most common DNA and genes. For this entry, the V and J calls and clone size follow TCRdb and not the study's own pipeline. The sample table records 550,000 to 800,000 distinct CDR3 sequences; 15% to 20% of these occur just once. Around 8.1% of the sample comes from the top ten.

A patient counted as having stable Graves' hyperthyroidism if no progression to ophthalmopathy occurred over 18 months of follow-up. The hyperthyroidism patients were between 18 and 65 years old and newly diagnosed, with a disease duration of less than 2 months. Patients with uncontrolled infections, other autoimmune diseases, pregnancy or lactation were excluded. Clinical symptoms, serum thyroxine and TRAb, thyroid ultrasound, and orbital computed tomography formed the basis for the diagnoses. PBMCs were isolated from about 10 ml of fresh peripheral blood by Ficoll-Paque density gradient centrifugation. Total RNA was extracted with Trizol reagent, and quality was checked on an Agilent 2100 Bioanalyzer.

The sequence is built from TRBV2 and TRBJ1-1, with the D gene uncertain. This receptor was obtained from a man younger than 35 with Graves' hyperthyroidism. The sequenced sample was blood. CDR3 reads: CASSERTDEVNTGAFF. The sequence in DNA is TGTGCCAGCAGTGAACGAACGGACGAAGTGAACACTGGAGCTTTCTTT.